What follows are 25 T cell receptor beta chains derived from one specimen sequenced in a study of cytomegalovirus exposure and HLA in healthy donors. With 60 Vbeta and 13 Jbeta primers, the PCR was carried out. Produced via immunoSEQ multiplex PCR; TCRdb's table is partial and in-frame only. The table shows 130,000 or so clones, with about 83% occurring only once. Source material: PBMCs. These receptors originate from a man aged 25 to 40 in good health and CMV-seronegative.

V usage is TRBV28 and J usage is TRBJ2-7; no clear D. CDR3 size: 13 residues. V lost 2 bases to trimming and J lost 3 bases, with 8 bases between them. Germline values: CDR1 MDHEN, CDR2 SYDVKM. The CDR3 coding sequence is TGTGCCAGCAGTTTAAGTGACAACTACGAGCAGTACTTC. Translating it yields CASSLSDNYEQYF.

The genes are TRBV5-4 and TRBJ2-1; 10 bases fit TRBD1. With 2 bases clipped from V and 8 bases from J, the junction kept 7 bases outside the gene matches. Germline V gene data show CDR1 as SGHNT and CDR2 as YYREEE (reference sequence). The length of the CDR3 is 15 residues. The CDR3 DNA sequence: TGTGCCAGCAGCTTTGACAGGGGGCTTAAGGATGAGCAGTTCTTC. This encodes CASSFDRGLKDEQFF. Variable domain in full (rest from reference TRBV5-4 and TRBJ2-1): ETGVTQSPTHLIKTRGQQVTLRCSSQSGHNTVSWYQQALGQGPQFIFQYYREEENGRGNFPPRFSGLQFPNYSSELNVNALELDDSALYLCASSFDRGLKDEQFFGPGTRLTVL.

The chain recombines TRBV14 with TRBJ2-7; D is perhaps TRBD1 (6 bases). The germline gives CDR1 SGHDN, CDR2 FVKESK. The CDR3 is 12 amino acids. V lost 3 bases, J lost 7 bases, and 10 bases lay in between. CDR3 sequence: CASSQITGEQYF. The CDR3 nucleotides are TGTGCCAGCAGCCAGATCACAGGGGAGCAGTACTTC.

The CDR3 coding sequence is TGTGCCAGCAGTCTGACAGGGTTCGGGGAAAAACTGTTTTTT. Translation: CASSLTGFGEKLFF. The chain recombines TRBV14 with TRBJ1-4, with 7 bases aligning to TRBD1. The CDR3 runs to 14 residues. Germline CDR1 SGHDN, CDR2 FVKESK. Unmatched junction bases numbered 9, after V lost 6 bases and J lost 8 bases.

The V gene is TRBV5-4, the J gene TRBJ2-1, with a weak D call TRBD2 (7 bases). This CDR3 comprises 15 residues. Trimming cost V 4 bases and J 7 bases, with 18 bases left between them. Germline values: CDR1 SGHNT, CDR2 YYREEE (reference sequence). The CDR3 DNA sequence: TGTGCCAGCAGCGGGGGGGGGCAGGTGGGTAATGAGCAGTTCTTC. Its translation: CASSGGGQVGNEQFF.

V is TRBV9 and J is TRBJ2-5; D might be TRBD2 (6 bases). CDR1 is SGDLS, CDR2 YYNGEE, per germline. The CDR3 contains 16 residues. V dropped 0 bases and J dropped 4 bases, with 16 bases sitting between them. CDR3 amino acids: CASSVEGHLGGETQYF. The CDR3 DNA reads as TGTGCCAGCAGCGTAGAAGGACACCTCGGGGGAGAGACCCAGTACTTC.

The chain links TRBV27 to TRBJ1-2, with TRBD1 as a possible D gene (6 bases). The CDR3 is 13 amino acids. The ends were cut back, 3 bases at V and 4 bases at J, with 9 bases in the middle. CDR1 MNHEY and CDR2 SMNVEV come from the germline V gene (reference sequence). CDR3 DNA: TGTGCCAGCAGTTTTCAGGGGTCCTATGGCTACACCTTC. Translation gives CASSFQGSYGYTF.

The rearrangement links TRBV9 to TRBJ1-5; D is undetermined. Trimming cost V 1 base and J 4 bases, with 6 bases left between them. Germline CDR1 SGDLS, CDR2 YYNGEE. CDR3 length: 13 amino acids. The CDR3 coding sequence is TGTGCCAGCAGCGTAACAGCTAATCAGCCCCAGCATTTT. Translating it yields CASSVTANQPQHF.

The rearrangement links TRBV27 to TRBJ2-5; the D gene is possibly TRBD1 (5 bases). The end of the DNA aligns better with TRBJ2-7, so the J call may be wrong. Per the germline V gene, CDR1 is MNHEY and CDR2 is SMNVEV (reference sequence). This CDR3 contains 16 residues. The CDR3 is CASSLMVGAGKNEQYF. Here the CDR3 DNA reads TGTGCCAGCAGTTTAATGGTAGGGGCAGGGAAAAACGAGCAGTACTTC.

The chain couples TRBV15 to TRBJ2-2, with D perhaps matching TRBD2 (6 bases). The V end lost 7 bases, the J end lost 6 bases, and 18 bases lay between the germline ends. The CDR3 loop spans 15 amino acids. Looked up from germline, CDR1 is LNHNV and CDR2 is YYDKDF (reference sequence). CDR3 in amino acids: CATKRGGENPGELFF. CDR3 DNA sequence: TGTGCCACCAAAAGGGGCGGGGAAAATCCCGGGGAGCTGTTTTTT.

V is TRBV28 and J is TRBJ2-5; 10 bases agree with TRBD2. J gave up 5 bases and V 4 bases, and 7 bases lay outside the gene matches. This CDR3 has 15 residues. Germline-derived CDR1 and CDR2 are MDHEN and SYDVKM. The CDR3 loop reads CASSSPAGGGETQYF. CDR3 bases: TGTGCCAGCAGTTCGCCAGCGGGAGGGGGTGAGACCCAGTACTTC.

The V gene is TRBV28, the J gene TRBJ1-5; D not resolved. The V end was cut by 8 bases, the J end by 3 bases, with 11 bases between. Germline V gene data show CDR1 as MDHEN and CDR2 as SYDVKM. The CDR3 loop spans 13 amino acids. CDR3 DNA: TGTGCCAGCCTACCTGAGCCCAATCAGCCCCAGCATTTT. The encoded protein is CASLPEPNQPQHF. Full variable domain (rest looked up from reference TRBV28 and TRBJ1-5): DVKVTQSSRYLVKRTGEKVFLECVQDMDHENMFWYRQDPGLGLRLIYFSYDVKMKEKGDIPEGYSVSREKKERFSLILESASTNQTSMYLCASLPEPNQPQHFGDGTRLSIL.

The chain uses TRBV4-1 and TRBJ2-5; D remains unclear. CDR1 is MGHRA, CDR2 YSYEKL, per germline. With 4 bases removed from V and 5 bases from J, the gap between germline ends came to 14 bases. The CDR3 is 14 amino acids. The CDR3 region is CASSPQSPSETQYF. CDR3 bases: TGCGCCAGCAGCCCCCAGTCCCCGTCCGAGACCCAGTACTTC.

The CDR3 sequence is CASSEWEGGNSPLHF. CDR3 sequence (DNA): TGTGCCAGCAGTGAGTGGGAAGGGGGCAATTCACCCCTCCACTTT. This rearrangement joins TRBV25-1 to TRBJ1-6, with 7 bases fitting TRBD1. CDR1 MGHDK and CDR2 SYGVNS come from the germline V gene. This CDR3 comprises 15 residues. V lost 3 bases and J lost 7; bases outside the gene matches: 6.

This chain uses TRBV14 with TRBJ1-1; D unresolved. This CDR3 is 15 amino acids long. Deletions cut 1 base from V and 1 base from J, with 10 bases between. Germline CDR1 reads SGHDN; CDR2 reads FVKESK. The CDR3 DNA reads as TGTGCCAGCAGCCAAGTTTTGGGAGAGAACACTGAAGCTTTCTTT. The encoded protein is CASSQVLGENTEAFF.

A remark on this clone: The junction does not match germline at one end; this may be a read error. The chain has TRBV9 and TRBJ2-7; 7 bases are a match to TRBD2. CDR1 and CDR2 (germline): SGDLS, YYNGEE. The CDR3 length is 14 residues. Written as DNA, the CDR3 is TGTGCCAGCAGCGTAAGCGGGGCACCCCTCGAGCGGTACTTC. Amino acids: CASSVSGAPLERYF. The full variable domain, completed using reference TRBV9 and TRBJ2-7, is DSGVTQTPKHLITATGQRVTLRCSPRSGDLSVYWYQQSLDQGLQFLIQYYNGEERAKGNILERFSAQQFPDLHSELNLSSLELGDSALYFCASSVSGAPLERYFGPGTRLTVT.

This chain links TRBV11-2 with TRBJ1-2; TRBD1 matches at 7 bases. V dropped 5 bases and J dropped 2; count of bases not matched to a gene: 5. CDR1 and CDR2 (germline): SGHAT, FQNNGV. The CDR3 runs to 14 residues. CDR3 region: CASSPPTGNYGYTF. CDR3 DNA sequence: TGTGCCAGCAGCCCACCGACAGGGAACTATGGCTACACCTTC.

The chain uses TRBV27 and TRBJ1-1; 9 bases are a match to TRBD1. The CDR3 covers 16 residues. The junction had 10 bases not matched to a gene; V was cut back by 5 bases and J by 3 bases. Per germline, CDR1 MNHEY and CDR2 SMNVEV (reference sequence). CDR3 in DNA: TGTGCCAGCAGTCACGGACAGGGGAGAGGAGACACTGAAGCTTTCTTT. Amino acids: CASSHGQGRGDTEAFF.

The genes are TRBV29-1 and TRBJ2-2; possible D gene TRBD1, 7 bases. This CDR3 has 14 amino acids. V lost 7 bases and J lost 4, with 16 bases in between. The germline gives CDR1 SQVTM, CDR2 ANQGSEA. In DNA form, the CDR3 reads TGCAGCGCCGACGGAGGGGGCGGCACCGGGGAGCTGTTTTTT. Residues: CSADGGGGTGELFF.

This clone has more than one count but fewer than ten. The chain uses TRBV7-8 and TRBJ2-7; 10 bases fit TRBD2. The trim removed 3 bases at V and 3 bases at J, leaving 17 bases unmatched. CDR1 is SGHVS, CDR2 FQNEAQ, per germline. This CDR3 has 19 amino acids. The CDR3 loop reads CASSFNRAGASGRVYEQYF. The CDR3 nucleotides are TGTGCCAGCAGCTTCAACAGGGCAGGGGCTAGCGGGAGAGTCTACGAGCAGTACTTC.

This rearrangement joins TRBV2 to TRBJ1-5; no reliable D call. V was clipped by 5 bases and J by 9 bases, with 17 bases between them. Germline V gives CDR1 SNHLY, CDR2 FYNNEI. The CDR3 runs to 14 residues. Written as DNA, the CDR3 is TGTGCCAGCAGTCCTGGGAGAGCAAGTGGGCCCCAGCATTTT. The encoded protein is CASSPGRASGPQHF.

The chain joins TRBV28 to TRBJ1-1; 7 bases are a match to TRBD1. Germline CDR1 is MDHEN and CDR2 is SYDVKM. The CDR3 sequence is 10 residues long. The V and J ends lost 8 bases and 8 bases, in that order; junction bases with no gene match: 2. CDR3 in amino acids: CASVDREAFF. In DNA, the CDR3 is TGTGCCAGCGTGGACAGGGAAGCTTTCTTT.

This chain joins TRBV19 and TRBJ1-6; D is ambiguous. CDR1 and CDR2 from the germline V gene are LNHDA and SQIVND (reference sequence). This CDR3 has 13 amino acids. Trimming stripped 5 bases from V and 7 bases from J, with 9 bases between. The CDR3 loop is CASSLGQNSPLHF. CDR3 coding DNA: TGTGCCAGTAGTCTTGGGCAAAATTCACCCCTCCACTTT.

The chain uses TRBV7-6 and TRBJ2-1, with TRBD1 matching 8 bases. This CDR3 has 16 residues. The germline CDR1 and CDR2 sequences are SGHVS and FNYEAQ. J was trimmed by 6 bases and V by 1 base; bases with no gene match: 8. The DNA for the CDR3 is TGTGCCAGCAGCTTAGGTCCGGACAGGGCGGTCAATGAGCAGTTCTTC. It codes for CASSLGPDRAVNEQFF.

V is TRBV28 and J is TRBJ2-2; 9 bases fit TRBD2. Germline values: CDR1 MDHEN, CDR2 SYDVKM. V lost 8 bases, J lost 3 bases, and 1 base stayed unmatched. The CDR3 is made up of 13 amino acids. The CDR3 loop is CASGTSYTGELFF. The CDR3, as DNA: TGTGCCAGCGGGACTAGCTACACCGGGGAGCTGTTTTTT. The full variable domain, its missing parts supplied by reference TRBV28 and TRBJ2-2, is DVKVTQSSRYLVKRTGEKVFLECVQDMDHENMFWYRQDPGLGLRLIYFSYDVKMKEKGDIPEGYSVSREKKERFSLILESASTNQTSMYLCASGTSYTGELFFGEGSRLTVL.